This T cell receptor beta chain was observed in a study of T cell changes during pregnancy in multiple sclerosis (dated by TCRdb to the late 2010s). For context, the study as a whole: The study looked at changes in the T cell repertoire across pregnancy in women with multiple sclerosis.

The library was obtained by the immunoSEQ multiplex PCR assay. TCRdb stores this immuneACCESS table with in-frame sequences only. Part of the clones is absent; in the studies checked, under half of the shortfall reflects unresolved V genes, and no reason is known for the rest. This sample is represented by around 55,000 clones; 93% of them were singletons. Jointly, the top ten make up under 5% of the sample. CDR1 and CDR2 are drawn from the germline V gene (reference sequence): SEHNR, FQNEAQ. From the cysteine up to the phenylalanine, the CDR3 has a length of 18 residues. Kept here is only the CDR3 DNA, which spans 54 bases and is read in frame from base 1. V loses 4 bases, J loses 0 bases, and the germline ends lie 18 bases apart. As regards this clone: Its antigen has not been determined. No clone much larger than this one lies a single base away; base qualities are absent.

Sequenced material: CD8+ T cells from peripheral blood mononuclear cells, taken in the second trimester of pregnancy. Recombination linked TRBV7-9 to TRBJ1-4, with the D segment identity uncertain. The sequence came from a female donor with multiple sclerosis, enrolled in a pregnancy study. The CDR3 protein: CASSSPDISPATNEKLFF. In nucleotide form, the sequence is TGTGCCAGCAGCTCTCCAGACATTTCCCCTGCAACTAATGAAAAACTGTTTTTT.